This TCR beta chain was retrieved from a study of identical twins. Whole-study findings and limits: Sequences that were out-of-frame, alpha and twin-shared displayed an excess of low generation probability. Clonotypes of the beta chain that were abundant in cord blood carried fewer insertions (memory repertoires showed none).

One entry per CDR3 protein results from TCRdb running MiXCR on the 5' RACE reads. The sample records some 710,000 distinct CDR3 sequences, 5.5% to 6.5% being singletons. Ten or more counts support this clonotype. Its antigen is still unknown. This CDR3 is 14 amino acids long. V was pared by 4 bases and J by 5 bases, with 11 bases between. CDR1 is KGHDR and CDR2 is SFDVKD in the germline V gene. Every one of the donors was a healthy Caucasian. The chain has TRBV24-1 and TRBJ2-4; the D call may be TRBD1 or TRBD2 (5 bases each). The specimen sequenced was naive T cells sorted from blood. The source is a man aged 18-30 years in good health. The CDR3 DNA reads as TGTGCCACCAGTGAGTCCGGGGCCCAAAACATTCAGTACTTC. It specifies CATSESGAQNIQYF.